What follows describes a single T cell receptor beta chain. CDR3 length: 14 residues. J gave up 4 bases and V 7 bases, and 4 bases lay outside the gene matches. In germline, CDR1 is MNHEY, CDR2 SVGAGI. This sample was included in a study of blood T cell repertoires in COVID-19. Clones were read by immunoSEQ multiplex PCR, and TCRdb kept only the in-frame ones, dropping some. The sample has approximately 100,000 clones; roughly 92% are singletons. J is TRBJ2-4 and V is TRBV6-5, with 10 bases identical to TRBD1. Material for sequencing was peripheral blood. The sequence derives from a man aged 50 to 60 with active COVID-19. The CDR3 nucleotides read TGTGCCAGCACACCGGGACAGGGGAAAAACATTCAGTACTTC. It translates to CASTPGQGKNIQYF.